This is a list of T cell receptor beta chains from one sample in a study of T cells in Graves' hyperthyroidism and ophthalmopathy. TCRdb itself ran the multiplex PCR reads through MiXCR, one entry per CDR3 protein. The data hold roughly 500,000 distinct CDR3 sequences, with roughly 23% observed a single time. Sequencing was carried out using blood. These receptor sequences come from a woman between 65 and 79 years old with Graves' ophthalmopathy. Each CDR3 is given with its conserved first and last residue. Fields, in order: V gene, clone size, D gene, J gene, CDR3 DNA, CDR3 protein. D genes are given only for firm matches. Only some rows state a clone size, as once, few, many or a class for expanded clones.

>TRBV19|.|.|TRBJ2-2
TGTGCCAGTAGTATAGCTCTATTAAGCACCGGGGAGCTGTTTTTT
CASSIALLSTGELFF
>TRBV9|.|.|TRBJ2-2
TGTGCCAGCAGCGTAGACAGGGCGACCGGGGAGCTGTTTTTT
CASSVDRATGELFF
>TRBV19|.|TRBD1|TRBJ2-2
TGTGCCAGTAGCCCCAGGGGGTCCGGGGAGCTGTTTTTT
CASSPRGSGELFF
>TRBV19|few|.|TRBJ2-1
TGTGCCACCGCAACAATCCGGACGGGGAATGAGCAGTTCTTC
CATATIRTGNEQFF
>TRBV13|once|TRBD2|TRBJ2-7
TGTGCCAGCAGCCGGGGACTAGCGGGGGTCTACGAGCAGTACTTC
CASSRGLAGVYEQYF
>TRBV28|many|.|TRBJ1-5
TGTGCCAGCAGGGGAAGAGATCGAGGGAATCAGCCCCAGCATTTT
CASRGRDRGNQPQHF
>TRBV6-1|few|.|TRBJ2-4
TGTGCCAGCAGCCGGGACCAAAACATTCAGTACTTC
CASSRDQNIQYF
>TRBV20-1|many|.|TRBJ2-5
TGCAGTGCTAGAGCAGAGACCCAGTACTTC
CSARAETQYF
>TRBV27|few|TRBD2|TRBJ2-7
TGTGCCAGCAGTACCCGACTAGCGGGAGGGCCTCAGGAGCAGTACTTC
CASSTRLAGGPQEQYF
>TRBV6-1|.|.|TRBJ2-3
TGTGCCAGCAGATCCGGGACTGCCCTGGAGCAGTATTTT
CASRSGTALEQYF
>TRBV4-1|.|.|TRBJ2-7
TGCGCCAGCAGCTCCTTTGGGGACCCCTCTACGAGTGAGCAGTACTTC
CASSSFGDPSTSEQYF
>TRBV11-2|once|TRBD2|TRBJ2-5
TGTGCCAGCAGCTACCGGACTAGCGGGAGAGGCCCGGGGGGGACCCAGTACTTC
CASSYRTSGRGPGGTQYF
>TRBV6-2/TRBV6-3|many|.|TRBJ1-6
TGTGCCAGCAGTTACTCGATTTCACCCCTCCACTTT
CASSYSISPLHF
>TRBV11-2|few|.|TRBJ1-1
TGTGCCAGCAGCCCGGGAGAAGGACAGAGGAACACTGAAGCTTTCTTT
CASSPGEGQRNTEAFF
>TRBV2|many|.|TRBJ2-3
TGTGCCAGCAGTCTAACAAGAAGCACAGATACGCAGTATTTT
CASSLTRSTDTQYF
>TRBV7-2|.|TRBD1|TRBJ2-1
TGTGCCAGCAGCCCGAACTCGGGACAGGGGACCAATGAGCAGTTCTTC
CASSPNSGQGTNEQFF
>TRBV20-1|many|.|TRBJ2-5
TGCAGTGCTAGAGAGCTCCAGGGGCCCCAAGAGACCCAGTACTTC
CSARELQGPQETQYF
>TRBV19|few|TRBD1|TRBJ2-2
TGTGCCAGTAGTATGCTACAGGGGGCTGGGAACACCGGGGAGCTGTTTTTT
CASSMLQGAGNTGELFF
>TRBV12-3/TRBV12-4|.|.|TRBJ2-2
TGTGCCAGCAGCTTAATCGGGGAGCTGTTTTTT
CASSLIGELFF
>TRBV24-1|.|TRBD1|TRBJ2-6
TGTGCCACCAGTGATTTGCGACGGGACAGCTCTGGGGCCAACGTCCTGACTTTC
CATSDLRRDSSGANVLTF
>TRBV11-2|many|TRBD2|TRBJ2-5
TGTGCCAGCAGCTTCGATTTTGCGGGAGGAAGAGAGACCCAGTACTTC
CASSFDFAGGRETQYF
>TRBV6-1|many|.|TRBJ1-1
TGTGCCAGCAGCATGCTGAGAGACACTGAAGCTTTCTTT
CASSMLRDTEAFF
>TRBV6-1|many|TRBD1|TRBJ1-2
TGTGCCAGCGGTCGACAGGGCGGCTATGGCTACACCTTC
CASGRQGGYGYTF
>TRBV12-3/TRBV12-4|few|.|TRBJ2-1
TGTGCCAGCAGAGGATTTCATGAGCAGTTCTTC
CASRGFHEQFF